The sequence of this T cell receptor beta chain was determined in a study of blood T cell repertoires in COVID-19. Study information: Acute and convalescent COVID-19 specimens originated in the United States, Italy and Spain. T cells, B-cell-depleted T cells, or PBMCs supplied cDNA or gDNA.

Looked up from germline, CDR1 is LNHNV and CDR2 is YYDKDF (reference sequence). Trimming took off 2 bases at V and 5 bases at J, with 13 bases between the two ends. The CDR3 loop spans 15 amino acids. In the original processing: Amplification from reference gene primers served as the basis for estimated nucleated cell counts. TCRdb's table, derived via immunoSEQ multiplex PCR, lists solely in-frame clones and lacks some. The V and J calls and clone size come from that table; D and trimming were worked out from the DNA. Of roughly 160,000 clones in the sample, 85% to 90% were seen once. V usage is TRBV15 and J usage is TRBJ1-5, with TRBD1 as a possible D gene (6 bases). Source material: peripheral blood. The TCR sequence derives from a man younger than 35 with acute or convalescent COVID-19. The CDR3 DNA reads TGTGCCACCAGCAGATTGAGACAGGTTGATCAGCCCCAGCATTTT. This encodes CATSRLRQVDQPQHF.